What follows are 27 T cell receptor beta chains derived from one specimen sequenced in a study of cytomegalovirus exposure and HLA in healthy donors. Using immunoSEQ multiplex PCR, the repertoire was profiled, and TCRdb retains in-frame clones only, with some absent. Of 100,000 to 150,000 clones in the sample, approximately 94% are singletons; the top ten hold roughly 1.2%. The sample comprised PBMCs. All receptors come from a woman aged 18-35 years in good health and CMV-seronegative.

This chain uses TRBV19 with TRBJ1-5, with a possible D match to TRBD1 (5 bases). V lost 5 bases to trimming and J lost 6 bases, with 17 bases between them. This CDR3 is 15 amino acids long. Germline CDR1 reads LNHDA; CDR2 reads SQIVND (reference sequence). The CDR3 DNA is TGTGCCAGTAGTCCCCACCCGACAGACGGTCAGCCCCAGCATTTT. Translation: CASSPHPTDGQPQHF. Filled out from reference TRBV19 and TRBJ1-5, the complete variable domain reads DGGITQSPKYLFRKEGQNVTLSCEQNLNHDAMYWYRQDPGQGLRLIYYSQIVNDFQKGDIAEGYSVSREKKESFPLTVTSAQKNPTAFYLCASSPHPTDGQPQHFGDGTRLSIL.

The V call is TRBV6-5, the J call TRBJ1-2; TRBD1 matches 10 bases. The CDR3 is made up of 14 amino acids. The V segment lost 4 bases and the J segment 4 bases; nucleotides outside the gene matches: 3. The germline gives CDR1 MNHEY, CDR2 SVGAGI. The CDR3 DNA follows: TGTGCCAGCAGTTCGGGACAGGGGAGCTATGGCTACACCTTC. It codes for CASSSGQGSYGYTF.

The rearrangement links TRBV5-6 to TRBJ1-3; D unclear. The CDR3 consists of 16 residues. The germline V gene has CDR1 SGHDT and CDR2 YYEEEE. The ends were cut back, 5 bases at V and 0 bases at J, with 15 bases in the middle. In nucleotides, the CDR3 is TGTGCCAGCAGACCTTGGCAGGCCCTCTCTGGAAACACCATATATTTT. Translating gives CASRPWQALSGNTIYF.

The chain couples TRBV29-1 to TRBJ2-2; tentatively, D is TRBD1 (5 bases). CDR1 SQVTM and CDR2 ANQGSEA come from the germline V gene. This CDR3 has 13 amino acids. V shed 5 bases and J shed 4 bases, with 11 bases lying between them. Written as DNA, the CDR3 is TGCAGCGTTCATGTCAGGGTCACCGGGGAGCTGTTTTTT. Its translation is CSVHVRVTGELFF.

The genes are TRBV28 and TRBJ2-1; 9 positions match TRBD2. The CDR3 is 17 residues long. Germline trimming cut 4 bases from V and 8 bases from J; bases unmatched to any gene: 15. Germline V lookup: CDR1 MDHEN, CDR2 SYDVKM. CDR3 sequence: CASSSTIAGAPVDEQFF. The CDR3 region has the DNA TGTGCCAGCAGTTCCACCATAGCGGGGGCCCCCGTCGATGAGCAGTTCTTC.

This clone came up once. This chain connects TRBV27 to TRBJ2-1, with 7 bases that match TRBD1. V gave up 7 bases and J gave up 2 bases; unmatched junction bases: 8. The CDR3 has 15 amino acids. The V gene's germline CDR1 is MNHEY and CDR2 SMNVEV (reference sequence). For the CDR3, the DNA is TGTGCCAGCACCCCAGACAGGGCTGCCTACAATGAGCAGTTCTTC. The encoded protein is CASTPDRAAYNEQFF.

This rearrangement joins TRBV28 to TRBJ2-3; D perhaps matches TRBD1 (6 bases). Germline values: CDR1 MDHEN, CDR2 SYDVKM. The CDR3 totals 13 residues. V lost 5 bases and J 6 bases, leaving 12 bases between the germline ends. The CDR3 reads CASSDTGTDTQYF. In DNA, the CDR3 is TGTGCCAGCAGTGATACAGGGACCGATACGCAGTATTTT.

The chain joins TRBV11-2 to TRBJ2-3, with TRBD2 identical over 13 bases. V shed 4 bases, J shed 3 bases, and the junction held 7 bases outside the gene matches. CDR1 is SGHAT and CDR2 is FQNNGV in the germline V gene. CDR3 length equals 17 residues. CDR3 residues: CASSSGLAGSGTDTQYF. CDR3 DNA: TGTGCCAGCAGCTCGGGACTAGCGGGAAGTGGAACAGATACGCAGTATTTT.

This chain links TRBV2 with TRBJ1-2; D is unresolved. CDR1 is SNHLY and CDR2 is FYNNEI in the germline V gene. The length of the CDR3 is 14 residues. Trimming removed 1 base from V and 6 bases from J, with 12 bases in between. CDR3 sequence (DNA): TGTGCCAGCAGTGAAGAAGTTTGGAGAGATGGCTACACCTTC. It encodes CASSEEVWRDGYTF. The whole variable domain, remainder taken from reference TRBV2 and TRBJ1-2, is EPEVTQTPSHQVTQMGQEVILRCVPISNHLYFYWYRQILGQKVEFLVSFYNNEISEKSEIFDDQFSVERPDGSNFTLKIRSTKLEDSAMYFCASSEEVWRDGYTFGSGTRLTVV.

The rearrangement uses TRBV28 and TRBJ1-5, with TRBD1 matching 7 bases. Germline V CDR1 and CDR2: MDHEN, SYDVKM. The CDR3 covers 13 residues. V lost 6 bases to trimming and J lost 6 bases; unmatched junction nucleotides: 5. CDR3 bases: TGTGCCAGCAGGAGGGACAGATTTCAGCCCCAGCATTTT. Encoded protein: CASRRDRFQPQHF.

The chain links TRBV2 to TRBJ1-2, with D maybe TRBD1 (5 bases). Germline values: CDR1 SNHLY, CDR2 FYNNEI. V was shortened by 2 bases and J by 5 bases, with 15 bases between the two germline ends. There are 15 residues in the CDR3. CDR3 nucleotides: TGTGCCAGCAGTGAATCTGCAGGGAAGTTTTATGGCTACACCTTC. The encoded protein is CASSESAGKFYGYTF. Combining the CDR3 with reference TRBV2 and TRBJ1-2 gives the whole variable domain EPEVTQTPSHQVTQMGQEVILRCVPISNHLYFYWYRQILGQKVEFLVSFYNNEISEKSEIFDDQFSVERPDGSNFTLKIRSTKLEDSAMYFCASSESAGKFYGYTFGSGTRLTVV.

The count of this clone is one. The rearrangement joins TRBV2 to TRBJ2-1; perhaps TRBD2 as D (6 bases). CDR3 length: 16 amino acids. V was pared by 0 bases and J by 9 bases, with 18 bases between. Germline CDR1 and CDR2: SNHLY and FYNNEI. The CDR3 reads CASSEALGGTGLEQFF. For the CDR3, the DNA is TGTGCCAGCAGTGAAGCGCTTGGGGGGACGGGACTTGAGCAGTTCTTC.

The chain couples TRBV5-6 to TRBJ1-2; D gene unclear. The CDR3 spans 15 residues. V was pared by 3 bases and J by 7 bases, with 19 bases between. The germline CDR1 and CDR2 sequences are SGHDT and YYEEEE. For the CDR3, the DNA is TGTGCCAGCAGCTCATCCTTCGCCAGGCCCTCTGGCTACACCTTC. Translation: CASSSSFARPSGYTF.

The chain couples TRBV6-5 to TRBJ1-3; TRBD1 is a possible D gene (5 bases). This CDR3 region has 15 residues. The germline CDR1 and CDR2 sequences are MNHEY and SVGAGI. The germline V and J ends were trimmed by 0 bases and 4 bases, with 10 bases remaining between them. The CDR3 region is CASSYSGGAGNTIYF. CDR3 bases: TGTGCCAGCAGTTACTCCGGGGGTGCCGGAAACACCATATATTTT.

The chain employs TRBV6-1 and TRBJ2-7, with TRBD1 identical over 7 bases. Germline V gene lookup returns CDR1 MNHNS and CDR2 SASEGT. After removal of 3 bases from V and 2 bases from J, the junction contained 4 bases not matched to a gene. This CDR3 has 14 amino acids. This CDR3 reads CASSETGSAYEQYF. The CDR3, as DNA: TGTGCCAGCAGTGAGACAGGGTCGGCCTACGAGCAGTACTTC.

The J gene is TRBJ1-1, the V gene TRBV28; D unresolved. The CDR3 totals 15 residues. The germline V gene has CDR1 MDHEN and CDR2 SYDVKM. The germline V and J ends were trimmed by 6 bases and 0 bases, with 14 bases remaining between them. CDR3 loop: CASRHVTPMNTEAFF. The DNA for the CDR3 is TGTGCCAGCAGACACGTGACACCTATGAACACTGAAGCTTTCTTT.

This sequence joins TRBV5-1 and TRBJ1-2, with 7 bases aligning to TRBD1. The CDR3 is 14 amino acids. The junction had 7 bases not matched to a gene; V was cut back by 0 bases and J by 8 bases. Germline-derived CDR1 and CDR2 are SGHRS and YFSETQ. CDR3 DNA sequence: TGCGCCAGCAGCTTGGGGACAGGAAGGGGAGGCTACACCTTC. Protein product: CASSLGTGRGGYTF.

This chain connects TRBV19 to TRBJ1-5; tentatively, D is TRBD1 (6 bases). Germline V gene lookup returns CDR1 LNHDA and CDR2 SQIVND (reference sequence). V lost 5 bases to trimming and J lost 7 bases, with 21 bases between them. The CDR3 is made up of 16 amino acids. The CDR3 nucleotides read TGTGCCAGTAGTTTCACAGTGGTTGGGGGCGGGCAGCCCCAGCATTTT. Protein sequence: CASSFTVVGGGQPQHF.

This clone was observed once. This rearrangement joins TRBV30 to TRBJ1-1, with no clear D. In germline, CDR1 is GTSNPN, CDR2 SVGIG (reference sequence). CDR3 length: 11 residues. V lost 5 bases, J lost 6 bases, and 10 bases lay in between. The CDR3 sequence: CAWVSVAEAFF. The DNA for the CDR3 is TGTGCCTGGGTTTCGGTCGCTGAAGCTTTCTTT.

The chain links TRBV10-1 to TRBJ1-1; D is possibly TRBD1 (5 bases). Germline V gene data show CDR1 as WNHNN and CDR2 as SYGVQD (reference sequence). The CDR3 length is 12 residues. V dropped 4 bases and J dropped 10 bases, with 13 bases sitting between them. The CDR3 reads CASSGGASRAFF. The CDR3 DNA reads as TGCGCCAGCAGTGGGGGCGCTTCGAGAGCTTTCTTT.

This CDR3 is CAWSVSSGGYNEQFF. The CDR3 nucleotides are TGTGCCTGGAGTGTCTCGAGCGGGGGTTACAATGAGCAGTTCTTC. This sequence joins TRBV30 and TRBJ2-1, with 8 bases identical to TRBD2. Germline trimming cut 0 bases from V and 4 bases from J; bases unmatched to any gene: 5. Germline V gene lookup returns CDR1 GTSNPN and CDR2 SVGIG (reference sequence). CDR3 length: 15 residues.

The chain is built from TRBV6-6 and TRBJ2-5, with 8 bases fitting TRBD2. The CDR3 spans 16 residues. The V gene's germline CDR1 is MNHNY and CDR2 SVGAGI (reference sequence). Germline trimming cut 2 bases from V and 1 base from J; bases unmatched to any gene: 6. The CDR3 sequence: CASSYGSGVFQETQYF. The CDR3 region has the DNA TGTGCCAGCAGTTACGGTAGCGGGGTCTTCCAAGAGACCCAGTACTTC.

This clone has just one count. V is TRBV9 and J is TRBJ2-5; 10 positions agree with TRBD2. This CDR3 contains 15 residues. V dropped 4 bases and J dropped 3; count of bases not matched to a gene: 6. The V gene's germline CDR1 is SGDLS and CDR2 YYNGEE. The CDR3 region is CASSNLGLAEETQYF. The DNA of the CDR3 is TGTGCCAGCAGCAACTTAGGACTAGCGGAAGAGACCCAGTACTTC.

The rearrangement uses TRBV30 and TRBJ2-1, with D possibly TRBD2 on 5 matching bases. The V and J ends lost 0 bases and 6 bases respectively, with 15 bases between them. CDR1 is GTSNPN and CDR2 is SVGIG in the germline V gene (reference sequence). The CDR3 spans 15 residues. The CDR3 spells CAWSVRSSGINEQFF. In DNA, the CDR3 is TGTGCCTGGAGTGTACGGTCCAGCGGCATCAATGAGCAGTTCTTC.

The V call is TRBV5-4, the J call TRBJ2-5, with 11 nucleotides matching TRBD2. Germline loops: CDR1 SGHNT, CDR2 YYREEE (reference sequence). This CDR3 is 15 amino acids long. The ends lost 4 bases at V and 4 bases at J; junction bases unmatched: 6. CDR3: CASSPRSGGGETQYF. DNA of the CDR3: TGTGCCAGCAGCCCGCGTAGCGGGGGGGGAGAGACCCAGTACTTC.

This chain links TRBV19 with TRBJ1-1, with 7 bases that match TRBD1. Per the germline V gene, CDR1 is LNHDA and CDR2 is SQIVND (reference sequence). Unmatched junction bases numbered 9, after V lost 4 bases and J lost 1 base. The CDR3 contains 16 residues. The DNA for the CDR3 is TGTGCCAGTAGTAAGGGCCCAGGGACAGCGAACACTGAAGCTTTCTTT. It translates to CASSKGPGTANTEAFF.

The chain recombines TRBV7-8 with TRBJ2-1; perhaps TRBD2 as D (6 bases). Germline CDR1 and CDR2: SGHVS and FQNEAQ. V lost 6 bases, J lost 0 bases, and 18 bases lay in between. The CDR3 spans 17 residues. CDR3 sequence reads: CASRPPRPSVSYNEQFF. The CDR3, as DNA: TGTGCCAGCAGACCCCCCCGGCCTAGCGTCTCCTACAATGAGCAGTTCTTC. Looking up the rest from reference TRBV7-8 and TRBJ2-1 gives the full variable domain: GAGVSQSPRYKVAKRGQDVALRCDPISGHVSLFWYQQALGQGPEFLTYFQNEAQLDKSGLPSDRFFAERPEGSVSTLKIQRTQQEDSAVYLCASRPPRPSVSYNEQFFGPGTRLTVL.